This paragraph covers one T cell receptor (beta chain) sequence. The data belong to a study of shared T cell receptors in the human thymus. The repertoire was sequenced with immunoSEQ multiplex PCR; TCRdb's copy has only in-frame clones and lacks some. The sample consists of about 660,000 clones, approximately 87% of them appearing once. This same sample was also taken into another study, of human thymus T cells. From that second work: Donors were healthy Finnish infants having corrective surgery for congenital heart defects. Thymic tissue was derived from resections collected during corrective heart surgery. Related research examined unrelated individuals and reported that their thymic repertoires overlapped highly.

Sequences were obtained from thymocytes. The sequence came from a boy under two years old with a congenital heart defect.

Here the CDR3 DNA reads TGCAGCGTTGAAGAGTGGGCTAGCGGGAGGGCCAAGTACGAGCAGTACTTC. Its protein is CSVEEWASGRAKYEQYF. This chain links TRBV29-1 with TRBJ2-7; 12 nucleotides agree with TRBD2. V shed 0 bases and J 4 bases; nucleotides not matched to a gene: 10. This CDR3 comprises 17 residues. Per the germline V gene, CDR1 is SQVTM and CDR2 is ANQGSEA.